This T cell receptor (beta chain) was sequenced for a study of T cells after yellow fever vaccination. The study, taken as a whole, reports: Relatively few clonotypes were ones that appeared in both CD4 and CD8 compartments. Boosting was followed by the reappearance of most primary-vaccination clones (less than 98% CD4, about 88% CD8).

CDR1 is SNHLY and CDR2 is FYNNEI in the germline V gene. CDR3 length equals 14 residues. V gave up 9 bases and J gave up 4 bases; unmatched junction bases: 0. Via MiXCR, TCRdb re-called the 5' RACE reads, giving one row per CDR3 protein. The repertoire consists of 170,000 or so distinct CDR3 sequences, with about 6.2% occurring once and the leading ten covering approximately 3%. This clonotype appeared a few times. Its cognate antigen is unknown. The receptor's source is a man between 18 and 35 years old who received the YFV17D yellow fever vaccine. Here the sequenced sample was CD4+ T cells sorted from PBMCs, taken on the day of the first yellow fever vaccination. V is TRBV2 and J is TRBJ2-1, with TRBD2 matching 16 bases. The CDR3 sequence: CARGLAGGYNEQFF. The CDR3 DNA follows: TGTGCCAGGGGACTAGCGGGGGGGTACAATGAGCAGTTCTTC.